This T cell receptor (beta chain) was documented in a study of blood T cells in healthy people across ages. Study outcomes and limitations: Diversity of TCR beta per million T cells declined in a roughly linear way with age.

Extraction yielded at least 6 micrograms of total RNA per sample. V dropped 5 bases and J dropped 2; count of bases not matched to a gene: 7. The CDR3 has 15 residues. The germline gives CDR1 DFQATT, CDR2 SNEGSKA (reference sequence). Together with a sample-barcoded 5' primer, a J-beta primer mix was included in a second PCR lasting about 7 to 12 cycles. TCRdb re-analysed the 5' RACE reads in MiXCR, keeping a single row per CDR3 protein. The sample has 700,000 to 950,000 distinct CDR3 sequences; 55% to 70% are singletons. As for this clonotype: As yet, its antigen is unknown.

The rearrangement uses TRBV20-1 and TRBJ2-5; 11 bases match TRBD2. The receptor was derived from a man in his thirties or forties in good health. The sequenced sample consisted of blood. The CDR3 region is CSAEGSGRAQETQYF. CDR3 nucleotide sequence: TGCAGTGCTGAGGGTAGCGGGAGGGCTCAAGAGACCCAGTACTTC.